This T cell receptor beta chain originates from a study of cytomegalovirus exposure and HLA in healthy donors. Germline CDR1 KGHSH, CDR2 LQKENI. Deletions cut 4 bases from V and 5 bases from J, with 14 bases between. This CDR3 is built from 14 residues. Primers included in the PCR were 60 Vbeta and 13 Jbeta primers. Profiled with immunoSEQ multiplex PCR; TCRdb holds only in-frame clones, not every one. Here the sample spans 100,000 to 150,000 clones, around four fifths being singletons. This rearrangement joins TRBV18 to TRBJ1-1; D possibly corresponds to TRBD1 (6 bases). This clonotype originated in a man younger than 30 in good health and CMV-seropositive. Sequencing used PBMCs. Here the CDR3 reads CASSLQGTGTEAFF. As DNA, the CDR3 is TGTGCCAGCTCACTACAGGGTACGGGGACTGAAGCTTTCTTT.